This TCR beta chain came from a study of blood T cell repertoires in COVID-19. Study details: Researchers got acute and convalescent COVID-19 samples from the United States, Italy and Spain.

CDR1 is PRHDT, CDR2 FYEKMQ, per germline (reference sequence). V lost 4 bases and J 0 bases, leaving 14 bases between the germline ends. The CDR3 length is 16 residues. Authors' data handling: How many nucleated cells were present was estimated from reference gene primer amplification. Clones were read by immunoSEQ multiplex PCR, and TCRdb kept only the in-frame ones, dropping some. V, J and clone size were drawn from that table, and D and trimming were deduced from the DNA. The sample holds roughly 350,000 clones, around nine tenths seen once. Enrolment of Seattle patients took place during active infection, and they were followed longitudinally.

The source is a woman aged 70-85 years with COVID-19, enrolled during active disease. The chain couples TRBV13 to TRBJ2-3, with D tentatively TRBD2 (7 bases). Sequenced: peripheral blood. CDR3 in amino acids: CASSCGGGTSTDTQYF. Written as DNA, the CDR3 is TGTGCCAGCAGCTGCGGCGGGGGCACCAGCACAGATACGCAGTATTTT.